The 26 T cell receptor beta chains in this list originate from one sample, sequenced in a study of shared T cell receptors in the human thymus. Generated by immunoSEQ multiplex PCR, the TCRdb table keeps only in-frame clones and is missing some. The data show 630,000 or so clones, over 75% seen once. These data were also reused for a study on human thymus T cells.

The specimen was thymocytes. The origin of the receptors is a boy under two years old with a congenital heart defect.

This chain uses TRBV21-1 with TRBJ1-5. TRBV21-1 counts as a pseudogene. The CDR3 totals 16 residues. CDR3 in amino acids: CASSKVRVYSNQPQHF. The CDR3 DNA reads TGTGCCAGCAGCAAAGTGAGGGTTTATAGCAATCAGCCCCAGCATTTT.

The rearrangement uses TRBV9 and TRBJ1-3; no firm D call. The ends were cut back, 3 bases at V and 1 base at J, with 8 bases in the middle. Germline loops: CDR1 SGDLS, CDR2 YYNGEE. The CDR3 consists of 14 residues. The CDR3 spells CASSDLLSGNTIYF. Here the CDR3 DNA reads TGTGCCAGCAGCGACCTATTATCTGGAAACACCATATATTTT.

This chain joins TRBV9 and TRBJ2-7, with 9 bases that match TRBD2. The CDR3 length is 16 residues. From germline, CDR1 is SGDLS and CDR2 YYNGEE. The junction had 11 bases not matched to a gene; V was cut back by 2 bases and J by 5 bases. The DNA for the CDR3 is TGTGCCAGCAGCGTTCGACCGGGACTAGCCGTGAACGAGCAGTACTTC. Its protein product is CASSVRPGLAVNEQYF.

This clone was observed a handful of times. The chain is built from TRBV6-1 and TRBJ1-4; unclear D gene. Trimming pared 0 bases from V and 10 bases from J, leaving 21 bases between. This CDR3 is 17 amino acids long. The V gene's germline CDR1 is MNHNS and CDR2 SASEGT. Here the CDR3 DNA reads TGTGCCAGCAGTGAAGCCCGCGGCCATCCTCCGAGCGCAAAACTGTTTTTT. Encoded protein: CASSEARGHPPSAKLFF.

V and J are TRBV28 and TRBJ2-1, with 11 bases lining up with TRBD2. V lost 5 bases, J lost 1 base, and 13 bases stayed unmatched. Germline loops: CDR1 MDHEN, CDR2 SYDVKM. The CDR3 is made up of 19 amino acids. CDR3 DNA sequence: TGTGCCAGCAGTGCCGGGGTAGCGGGGGGGCCGCAGTCCTACAATGAGCAGTTCTTC. Translating gives CASSAGVAGGPQSYNEQFF. The full variable domain, with the rest looked up from reference TRBV28 and TRBJ2-1, is DVKVTQSSRYLVKRTGEKVFLECVQDMDHENMFWYRQDPGLGLRLIYFSYDVKMKEKGDIPEGYSVSREKKERFSLILESASTNQTSMYLCASSAGVAGGPQSYNEQFFGPGTRLTVL.

This sequence joins TRBV19 and TRBJ1-5; D unclear. This CDR3 has 13 residues. V was trimmed by 1 base and J by 7 bases, leaving 8 bases between them. In germline, CDR1 is LNHDA, CDR2 SQIVND (reference sequence). CDR3 sequence (DNA): TGTGCCAGTAGTATAGGAAGAGGGCAGCCCCAGCATTTT. Protein product: CASSIGRGQPQHF.

The V call is TRBV27, the J call TRBJ1-5; TRBD1 matches at 7 bases. There are 17 residues in the CDR3. The J segment lost 7 bases and the V segment lost 1 base, leaving 13 bases of the junction unmatched. Germline V gene lookup returns CDR1 MNHEY and CDR2 SMNVEV (reference sequence). The DNA of the CDR3 is TGTGCCAGCAGTTTATACCCGGGACAGCTAGGGGGACAGCCCCAGCATTTT. Residues: CASSLYPGQLGGQPQHF.

V and J are TRBV27 and TRBJ2-7, with D unresolved. The germline V and J ends were trimmed by 6 bases and 3 bases, with 12 bases remaining between them. Germline-derived CDR1 and CDR2 are MNHEY and SMNVEV (reference sequence). The CDR3 extends over 13 amino acids. The CDR3 coding sequence is TGTGCCAGCAGGAGCTGGGCAGTCTACGAGCAGTACTTC. Encoded protein: CASRSWAVYEQYF.

The rearrangement links TRBV28 to TRBJ2-5, with TRBD2 identical over 12 bases. The CDR3 is made up of 16 amino acids. V was clipped by 8 bases and J by 2 bases; unmatched bases: 9. Germline values: CDR1 MDHEN, CDR2 SYDVKM. The CDR3 sequence is CASSTEGLAGQETQYF. The CDR3 region has the DNA TGTGCCAGCTCTACCGAAGGACTAGCGGGGCAAGAGACCCAGTACTTC.

This chain joins TRBV18 and TRBJ1-1, with 8 nucleotides matching TRBD1. CDR1 and CDR2 (germline): KGHSH, LQKENI. This CDR3 is 16 amino acids long. Unmatched junction bases numbered 12, after V lost 6 bases and J lost 3 bases. The CDR3 is CASSLGQGRCYTEAFF. The CDR3 region has the DNA TGTGCCAGCTCTCTAGGACAGGGTCGGTGTTACACTGAAGCTTTCTTT.

This chain joins TRBV7-9 and TRBJ2-3, with 8 bases that match TRBD2. V trimming: 4 bases; J trimming: 0 bases; junction bases outside the gene matches: 9. This CDR3 is 17 amino acids long. CDR1 and CDR2 (germline): SEHNR, FQNEAQ (reference sequence). The CDR3 here is CASSSRGLAASTDTQYF. The CDR3 bases are TGTGCCAGCAGCTCCCGAGGACTAGCTGCTAGCACAGATACGCAGTATTTT.

The chain uses TRBV6-6 and TRBJ1-2; TRBD1 is a possible D gene (6 bases). Looked up from germline, CDR1 is MNHNY and CDR2 is SVGAGI (reference sequence). This CDR3 is 14 amino acids long. Trimming left V 5 bases short and J 4 bases short, with 14 bases between. In DNA form, the CDR3 reads TGTGCCAGCAGTAATACAGGGTGGGGCTATGGCTACACCTTC. It is translated as CASSNTGWGYGYTF.

The V and J genes are TRBV12-5 and TRBJ2-1, with TRBD1 matching over 12 bases. The CDR3 runs 14 residues. V trimming: 5 bases; J trimming: 7 bases; junction bases outside the gene matches: 3. Germline CDR1 and CDR2: LGHNT and FRNRAP. The chain's CDR3 is CASGRDRGQNEQFF. The CDR3 DNA sequence: TGTGCTAGTGGTCGGGACAGGGGGCAGAATGAGCAGTTCTTC.

Of note for this clone: The same CDR3 also results from other DNA sequences found in this sample. V gene TRBV27 combines with J gene TRBJ2-7, with a tentative D call TRBD1 (6 bases). The CDR3 is 14 amino acids. V was pared by 3 bases and J by 3 bases, with 12 bases between. Germline lookup yields CDR1 MNHEY and CDR2 SMNVEV (reference sequence). In DNA form, the CDR3 reads TGTGCCAGCAGTTTCGAGACAGGTGGCTACGAGCAGTACTTC. Protein sequence: CASSFETGGYEQYF.

The J gene is TRBJ2-3, the V gene TRBV7-6, with 12 bases fitting TRBD2. This CDR3 spans 18 amino acids. Losses at the gene ends were 4 bases for V and 3 bases for J; bases not matched to a gene: 11. The germline CDR1 and CDR2 sequences are SGHVS and FNYEAQ. In nucleotides, the CDR3 is TGTGCCAGCAGCTCCCTAGCGGGAGGGCCTACGAGAACAGATACGCAGTATTTT. This encodes CASSSLAGGPTRTDTQYF.

The V call is TRBV28, the J call TRBJ2-7; 9 bases are a match to TRBD1. From germline, CDR1 is MDHEN and CDR2 SYDVKM. After removal of 6 bases from V and 2 bases from J, the junction contained 11 bases not matched to a gene. This CDR3 has 16 amino acids. The CDR3 protein is CASSILRDRAPYEQYF. The DNA of the CDR3 is TGTGCCAGCAGCATTCTCCGGGACAGGGCTCCCTACGAGCAGTACTTC.

This clone was seen more than once but under ten times. The V call is TRBV28, the J call TRBJ1-2; 9 bases fit TRBD1. The CDR3 totals 16 residues. CDR1 MDHEN and CDR2 SYDVKM come from the germline V gene. J lost 3 bases, V lost 4 bases, and 9 bases had no gene match. CDR3 DNA: TGTGCCAGCAGTTCCGGGACAGGGCTTTTATACTATGGCTACACCTTC. Translation gives CASSSGTGLLYYGYTF.

This rearrangement joins TRBV5-6 to TRBJ2-5, with TRBD2 identical over 7 bases. CDR1 is SGHDT and CDR2 is YYEEEE in the germline V gene. The CDR3 runs 16 residues. V gave up 1 base and J gave up 2 bases; unmatched junction bases: 8. CDR3: CASSLREGLVQETQYF. The DNA of the CDR3 is TGTGCCAGCAGCTTGAGGGAGGGCCTAGTACAAGAGACCCAGTACTTC.

This chain connects TRBV5-1 to TRBJ2-2, with TRBD2 matching over 9 bases. The CDR3 runs to 18 residues. The ends lost 0 bases at V and 8 bases at J; junction bases unmatched: 14. Germline loops: CDR1 SGHRS, CDR2 YFSETQ. CDR3 region: CASSLAVRSGRNAGELFF. DNA of the CDR3: TGCGCCAGCAGCTTGGCGGTCCGCAGCGGGAGGAATGCTGGGGAGCTGTTTTTT.

The chain links TRBV13 to TRBJ2-1; the match to TRBD2 covers 8 bases. V shed 5 bases, J shed 2 bases, and the junction held 8 bases outside the gene matches. Germline CDR1 and CDR2: PRHDT and FYEKMQ (reference sequence). The CDR3 contains 16 residues. This CDR3 reads CASSPTGRETYNEQFF. CDR3 coding DNA: TGTGCCAGCAGCCCGACCGGGAGGGAGACCTACAATGAGCAGTTCTTC.

The V call is TRBV5-5, the J call TRBJ1-1; D uncertain. This CDR3 region has 15 residues. Germline assignment: CDR1 SGHKS and CDR2 YYEKEE (reference sequence). Trimming pared 4 bases from V and 1 base from J, leaving 14 bases between. The CDR3 sequence is CASSPAHTPNTEAFF. CDR3 DNA sequence: TGTGCCAGCAGCCCTGCCCATACTCCGAACACTGAAGCTTTCTTT.

The rearrangement links TRBV7-2 to TRBJ1-3, with D possibly TRBD1 on 5 matching bases. The V and J ends lost 1 base and 4 bases respectively, with 14 bases between them. The CDR3 consists of 16 residues. Germline loops: CDR1 SGHTA, CDR2 FQGNSA. The CDR3 region is CASSLEETGVGNTIYF. DNA of the CDR3: TGTGCCAGCAGCTTAGAGGAGACGGGGGTCGGAAACACCATATATTTT.

The chain has TRBV6-5 and TRBJ2-7; a possible D gene is TRBD1 (5 bases). There are 15 residues in the CDR3. The V end lost 0 bases, the J end lost 2 bases, and 11 bases lay between the germline ends. Per the germline V gene, CDR1 is MNHEY and CDR2 is SVGAGI. CDR3 residues: CASSYSNRQPYEQYF. DNA of the CDR3: TGTGCCAGCAGTTACTCCAACCGACAGCCCTACGAGCAGTACTTC.

The chain has TRBV4-2 and TRBJ1-1; weak D call: TRBD1 (6 bases). Per the germline V gene, CDR1 is LGHNA and CDR2 is YNFKEQ. V lost 4 bases and J 8 bases, leaving 20 bases between the germline ends. The CDR3 has 15 residues. CDR3 region: CASSPYEGGSLEAFF. CDR3 nucleotides: TGTGCCAGCAGCCCTTACGAGGGGGGGAGTTTGGAAGCTTTCTTT.

The V call is TRBV7-2, the J call TRBJ2-3, with TRBD2 identical over 9 bases. Trimming took 1 base from V and 3 from J; bases not matched to a gene: 5. The CDR3 has 16 amino acids. Germline CDR1 reads SGHTA; CDR2 reads FQGNSA. The chain's CDR3 is CASSLVRAGGTDTQYF. CDR3 nucleotide sequence: TGTGCCAGCAGCTTAGTAAGAGCGGGGGGAACAGATACGCAGTATTTT.

The CDR3 nucleotides are TGCAGCGTTGAAGATCGAGGGCGGGGAGTTATGAACACTGAAGCTTTCTTT. This gives the protein CSVEDRGRGVMNTEAFF. The V call is TRBV29-1, the J call TRBJ1-1; D gene unclear. The length of the CDR3 is 17 residues. The V gene's germline CDR1 is SQVTM and CDR2 ANQGSEA. V lost 0 bases to trimming and J lost 0 bases, with 17 bases between them.